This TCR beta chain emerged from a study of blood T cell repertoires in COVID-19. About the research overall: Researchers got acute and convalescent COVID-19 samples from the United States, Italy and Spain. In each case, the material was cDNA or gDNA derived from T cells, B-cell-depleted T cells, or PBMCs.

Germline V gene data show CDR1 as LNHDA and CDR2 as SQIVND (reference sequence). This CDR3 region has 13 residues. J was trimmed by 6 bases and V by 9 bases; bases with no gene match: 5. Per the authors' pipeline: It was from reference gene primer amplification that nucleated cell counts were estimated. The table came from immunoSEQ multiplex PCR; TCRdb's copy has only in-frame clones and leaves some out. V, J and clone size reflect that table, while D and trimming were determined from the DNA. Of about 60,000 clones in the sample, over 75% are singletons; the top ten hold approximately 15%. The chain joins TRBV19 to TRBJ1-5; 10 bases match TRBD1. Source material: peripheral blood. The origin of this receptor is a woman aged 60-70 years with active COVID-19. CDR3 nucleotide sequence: TGTGCCAGCCGGGACAGGGGTTCTCAGCCCCAGCATTTT. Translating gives CASRDRGSQPQHF.